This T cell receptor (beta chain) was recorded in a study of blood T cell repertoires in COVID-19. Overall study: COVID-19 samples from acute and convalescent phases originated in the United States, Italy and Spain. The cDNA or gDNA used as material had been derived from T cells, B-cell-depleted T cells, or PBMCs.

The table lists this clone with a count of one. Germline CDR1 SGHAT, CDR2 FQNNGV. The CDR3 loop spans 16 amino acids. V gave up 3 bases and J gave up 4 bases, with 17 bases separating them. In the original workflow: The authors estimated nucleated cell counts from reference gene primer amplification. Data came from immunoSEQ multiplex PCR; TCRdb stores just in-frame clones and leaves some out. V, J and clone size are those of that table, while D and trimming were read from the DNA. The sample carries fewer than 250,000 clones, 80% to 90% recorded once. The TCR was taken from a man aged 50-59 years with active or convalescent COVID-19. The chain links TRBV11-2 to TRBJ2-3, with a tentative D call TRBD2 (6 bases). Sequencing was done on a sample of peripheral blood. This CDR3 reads CASSFTGGIRADTQYF. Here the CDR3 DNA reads TGTGCCAGCAGCTTTACCGGGGGAATTCGGGCAGATACGCAGTATTTT.